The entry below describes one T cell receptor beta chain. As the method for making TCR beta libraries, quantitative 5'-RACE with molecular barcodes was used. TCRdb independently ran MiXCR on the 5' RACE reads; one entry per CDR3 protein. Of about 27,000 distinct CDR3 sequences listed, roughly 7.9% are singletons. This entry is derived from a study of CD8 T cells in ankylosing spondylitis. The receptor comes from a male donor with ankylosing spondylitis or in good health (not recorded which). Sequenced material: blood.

In DNA, the CDR3 is TGCGCCAGCAGCCAAGCAGATTTCTTGCCGGGACAGGGGTACGAGCAGTACTTC. Translated, it gives CASSQADFLPGQGYEQYF. The chain combines TRBV4-1 with TRBJ2-7, with 10 bases lining up with TRBD1. There are 18 residues in the CDR3. CDR1 is MGHRA, CDR2 YSYEKL, per germline. The ends lost 1 base at V and 4 bases at J; junction bases unmatched: 13.